Listed below are T cell receptor beta chains from one sample, sequenced in a study of CD8+CD57+ T cells in acquired aplastic anemia. TCRdb fed the reads into MiXCR, producing one record per CDR3 protein. This sample has some 170,000 distinct CDR3 sequences, with roughly 65% found just once. The specimen sequenced was sorted CD4+, CD8+, or CD8+CD57+ T cells (not recorded which) from PBMCs. These receptors were obtained from a human donor with aplastic anemia. Each CDR3 is given with its conserved first and last residue. D genes are given only for firm matches. Size values are once, few and many counts, or a class for expanded clones, and some rows have none.

j_gene: TRBJ2-3; v_gene: TRBV5-8; d_gene: TRBD1; abundance: many; CDR3aa: CATEPRTGSTDTQYF; CDR3nt: TGTGCCACCGAGCCAAGGACAGGAAGCACAGATACGCAGTATTTT
j_gene: TRBJ2-7; v_gene: TRBV19; d_gene: -; abundance: many; CDR3aa: CASSIKVWWEQYF; CDR3nt: TGTGCCAGTAGTATAAAGGTTTGGTGGGAGCAGTACTTC
j_gene: TRBJ2-5; v_gene: TRBV6-5; d_gene: TRBD2; abundance: many; CDR3aa: CASSLSPGGALQETQYF; CDR3nt: TGTGCCAGCAGTCTCTCTCCGGGGGGGGCCCTTCAAGAGACCCAGTACTTC
j_gene: TRBJ1-2; v_gene: TRBV7-2; d_gene: -; abundance: -; CDR3aa: CASTGRYGYTF; CDR3nt: TGTGCCAGTACAGGGCGCTATGGCTACACCTTC
j_gene: TRBJ1-2; v_gene: TRBV12-3/TRBV12-4; d_gene: -; abundance: -; CDR3aa: CASSLGPRGARDYGYTF; CDR3nt: TGTGCCAGCAGCTTAGGCCCTCGGGGTGCCCGCGACTATGGCTACACCTTC
j_gene: TRBJ1-1; v_gene: TRBV11-2; d_gene: -; abundance: many; CDR3aa: CASSLDRYTRGYTEAFF; CDR3nt: TGTGCCAGCAGCTTAGATAGGTATACCAGGGGTTACACTGAAGCTTTCTTT
j_gene: TRBJ2-6; v_gene: TRBV9; d_gene: TRBD1; abundance: -; CDR3aa: CASSVVPGGDIDVGGANVLTF; CDR3nt: TGTGCCAGCAGCGTAGTTCCAGGGGGCGACATTGACGTCGGTGGGGCCAACGTCCTGACTTTC
j_gene: TRBJ1-1; v_gene: TRBV7-2; d_gene: TRBD1; abundance: few; CDR3aa: CASGGQGVRTEAFF; CDR3nt: TGTGCCAGCGGAGGACAGGGGGTGAGGACTGAAGCTTTCTTT
j_gene: TRBJ1-2; v_gene: TRBV7-8; d_gene: -; abundance: few; CDR3aa: CASSLETGLGYTF; CDR3nt: TGTGCCAGCAGCTTAGAAACAGGGTTAGGCTACACCTTC
j_gene: TRBJ2-2; v_gene: TRBV7-9; d_gene: -; abundance: -; CDR3aa: CASSVRGGAIGELFF; CDR3nt: TGTGCCAGCAGCGTAAGAGGGGGGGCCATCGGGGAGCTGTTTTTC
j_gene: TRBJ1-5; v_gene: TRBV6-5; d_gene: -; abundance: medium-sized; CDR3aa: CASSYSNGQPQHF; CDR3nt: TGTGCCAGCAGTTACTCGAACGGTCAGCCCCAGCATTTT
j_gene: TRBJ2-3; v_gene: TRBV7-9; d_gene: TRBD1; abundance: few; CDR3aa: CASSLGTGSGTDTQYF; CDR3nt: TGTGCCAGCAGCTTAGGGACAGGGTCGGGGACAGATACGCAGTATTTT
j_gene: TRBJ2-5; v_gene: TRBV20-1; d_gene: TRBD2; abundance: -; CDR3aa: CSARDWEGSGAYQETQYF; CDR3nt: TGCAGTGCTAGAGATTGGGAAGGCAGCGGGGCGTATCAAGAGACCCAGTACTTC
j_gene: TRBJ2-7; v_gene: TRBV10-2; d_gene: -; abundance: -; CDR3aa: CASSEYTDYEQYF; CDR3nt: TGCGCCAGCAGTGAGTACACAGACTACGAGCAGTACTTC
j_gene: TRBJ2-5; v_gene: TRBV4-1; d_gene: TRBD2; abundance: -; CDR3aa: CASSRLAGGLETQYF; CDR3nt: TGCGCCAGCAGCCGACTAGCGGGGGGGCTGGAGACCCAGTACTTC
j_gene: TRBJ2-7; v_gene: TRBV19; d_gene: -; abundance: few; CDR3aa: CASRRTVSSYEQYF; CDR3nt: TGTGCCAGTAGACGGACAGTAAGCTCCTACGAGCAGTACTTC
j_gene: TRBJ1-5; v_gene: TRBV24-1; d_gene: -; abundance: -; CDR3aa: CATSDGTRSNQPQHF; CDR3nt: TGTGCCACCAGTGATGGGACTAGGAGCAATCAGCCCCAGCATTTT
j_gene: TRBJ2-5; v_gene: TRBV2; d_gene: TRBD2; abundance: many; CDR3aa: CASSDGLAGVLTETQYF; CDR3nt: TGTGCCAGCAGTGACGGACTAGCGGGGGTCTTAACAGAGACCCAGTACTTC
j_gene: TRBJ2-3; v_gene: TRBV9; d_gene: -; abundance: -; CDR3aa: CASRPQAGTDTQYF; CDR3nt: TGTGCCAGCAGACCACAGGCCGGCACAGATACGCAGTATTTT
j_gene: TRBJ1-6; v_gene: TRBV20-1; d_gene: -; abundance: few; CDR3aa: CSARDQGIWSLHF; CDR3nt: TGCAGTGCTAGAGATCAAGGGATATGGTCTCTCCACTTT
j_gene: TRBJ1-1; v_gene: TRBV20-1; d_gene: -; abundance: -; CDR3aa: CSARALLEPPWGFF; CDR3nt: TGCAGTGCTAGAGCCCTCCTTGAGCCGCCCTGGGGTTTCTTT
j_gene: TRBJ2-5; v_gene: TRBV9; d_gene: TRBD2; abundance: -; CDR3aa: CASSVVAGGYGTQYF; CDR3nt: TGTGCCAGCAGCGTAGTAGCGGGAGGGTATGGGACCCAGTACTTC
j_gene: TRBJ1-2; v_gene: TRBV20-1; d_gene: -; abundance: -; CDR3aa: CSARGAPGYGYTF; CDR3nt: TGCAGTGCTAGAGGGGCACCAGGGTATGGCTACACCTTC
j_gene: TRBJ1-6; v_gene: TRBV20-1; d_gene: TRBD1; abundance: few; CDR3aa: CSAREGDRADSPLHF; CDR3nt: TGCAGTGCTAGAGAGGGGGACAGGGCGGATTCACCCCTCCACTTT
j_gene: TRBJ2-3; v_gene: TRBV29-1; d_gene: TRBD2; abundance: -; CDR3aa: CSVGRPGTRTDTQYF; CDR3nt: TGCAGCGTTGGCCGTCCAGGGACTAGAACAGATACGCAGTATTTT
j_gene: TRBJ1-1; v_gene: TRBV20-1; d_gene: TRBD1; abundance: -; CDR3aa: CSAGQGTRSEAFF; CDR3nt: TGCAGTGCTGGACAGGGGACTCGGTCTGAAGCTTTCTTT
j_gene: TRBJ1-1; v_gene: TRBV20-1; d_gene: -; abundance: -; CDR3aa: CSASQTYRDTEAFF; CDR3nt: TGCAGTGCTAGTCAGACTTACCGGGACACTGAAGCTTTCTTT
j_gene: TRBJ1-5; v_gene: TRBV29-1; d_gene: -; abundance: many; CDR3aa: CSVRTLDSNQPQHF; CDR3nt: TGCAGCGTTCGGACACTAGATAGCAATCAGCCCCAGCATTTT
j_gene: TRBJ2-3; v_gene: TRBV29-1; d_gene: -; abundance: -; CDR3aa: CSVETVGGTQYF; CDR3nt: TGCAGCGTTGAAACCGTCGGTGGTACGCAGTATTTT
j_gene: TRBJ2-1; v_gene: TRBV7-9; d_gene: -; abundance: -; CDR3aa: CASSSPLDNEQFF; CDR3nt: TGTGCCAGCAGCTCACCATTAGACAATGAGCAGTTCTTC
j_gene: TRBJ1-6; v_gene: TRBV10-3; d_gene: -; abundance: -; CDR3aa: CAISDASSYNSPLHF; CDR3nt: TGTGCCATCAGTGATGCGAGCTCCTATAATTCACCCCTCCACTTT
j_gene: TRBJ2-4; v_gene: TRBV5-1; d_gene: -; abundance: -; CDR3aa: CASSLAGVAKNIQYF; CDR3nt: TGCGCCAGCAGCTTGGCAGGAGTAGCCAAAAACATTCAGTACTTC
j_gene: TRBJ1-1; v_gene: TRBV6-5; d_gene: -; abundance: -; CDR3aa: CASSYSSGLMNTEAFF; CDR3nt: TGTGCCAGCAGTTACTCGAGCGGGTTGATGAACACTGAAGCTTTCTTT
j_gene: TRBJ1-1; v_gene: TRBV5-1; d_gene: -; abundance: -; CDR3aa: CASSLSGGEAEAFF; CDR3nt: TGCGCCAGCAGCTTATCCGGGGGGGAGGCTGAAGCTTTCTTT
j_gene: TRBJ1-1; v_gene: TRBV7-9; d_gene: -; abundance: -; CDR3aa: CASKGAGSSTFF; CDR3nt: TGTGCCAGCAAAGGGGCCGGCAGTTCGACTTTCTTT
j_gene: TRBJ1-4; v_gene: TRBV5-8; d_gene: TRBD1; abundance: many; CDR3aa: CASSLDRGGKLFF; CDR3nt: TGTGCCAGCAGCTTGGACAGGGGAGGAAAACTGTTTTTT
j_gene: TRBJ2-2; v_gene: TRBV10-2; d_gene: -; abundance: few; CDR3aa: CASLVPPGQGGELFF; CDR3nt: TGCGCCAGCCTGGTGCCCCCTGGCCAGGGCGGGGAGCTGTTTTTT
j_gene: TRBJ2-5; v_gene: TRBV7-6; d_gene: TRBD1; abundance: many; CDR3aa: CASRKDRGEETQYF; CDR3nt: TGTGCCAGCAGAAAAGACAGGGGAGAGGAGACCCAGTACTTC
j_gene: TRBJ2-7; v_gene: TRBV7-2; d_gene: -; abundance: -; CDR3aa: CASSLAPVFQGHEQYF; CDR3nt: TGTGCCAGCAGCTTAGCTCCTGTCTTCCAGGGCCACGAGCAGTACTTC
j_gene: TRBJ2-7; v_gene: TRBV29-1; d_gene: TRBD1; abundance: -; CDR3aa: CSVEARGTSYEQYF; CDR3nt: TGCAGCGTGGAGGCCAGGGGGACCTCCTACGAGCAGTACTTC
j_gene: TRBJ1-6; v_gene: TRBV7-8; d_gene: -; abundance: -; CDR3aa: CASSLAGPAASPLHF; CDR3nt: TGTGCCAGCAGCTTAGCGGGTCCAGCTGCGTCACCCCTCCACTTT
j_gene: TRBJ1-2; v_gene: TRBV7-8; d_gene: TRBD1; abundance: -; CDR3aa: CASSRLQGMEGYTF; CDR3nt: TGTGCCAGCAGCCGCTTACAGGGGATGGAAGGCTACACCTTC
j_gene: TRBJ2-6; v_gene: TRBV15; d_gene: -; abundance: -; CDR3aa: CATSSGAGANVLTF; CDR3nt: TGTGCCACCAGTTCAGGGGCTGGGGCCAACGTCCTGACTTTC
j_gene: TRBJ2-7; v_gene: TRBV12-3/TRBV12-4; d_gene: -; abundance: -; CDR3aa: CASSLANSYEQYF; CDR3nt: TGTGCCAGCAGTTTAGCCAACTCCTACGAGCAGTACTTC
j_gene: TRBJ1-1; v_gene: TRBV5-6; d_gene: -; abundance: -; CDR3aa: CASTRRPEAFF; CDR3nt: TGTGCCAGCACCAGGAGGCCAGAAGCTTTCTTT